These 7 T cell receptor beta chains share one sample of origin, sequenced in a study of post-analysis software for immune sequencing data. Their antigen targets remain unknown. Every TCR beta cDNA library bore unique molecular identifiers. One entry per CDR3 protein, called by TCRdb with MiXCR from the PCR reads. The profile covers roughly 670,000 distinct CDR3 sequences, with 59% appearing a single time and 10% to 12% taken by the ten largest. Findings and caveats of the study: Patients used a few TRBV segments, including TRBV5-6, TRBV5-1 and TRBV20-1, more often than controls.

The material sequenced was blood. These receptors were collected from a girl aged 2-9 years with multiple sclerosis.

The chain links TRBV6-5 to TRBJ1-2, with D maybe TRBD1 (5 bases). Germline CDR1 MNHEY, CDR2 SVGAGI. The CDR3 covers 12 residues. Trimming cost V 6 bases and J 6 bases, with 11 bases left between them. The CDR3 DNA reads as TGTGCCAGCAGCCCAGGGATTGATGGCTACACCTTC. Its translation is CASSPGIDGYTF.

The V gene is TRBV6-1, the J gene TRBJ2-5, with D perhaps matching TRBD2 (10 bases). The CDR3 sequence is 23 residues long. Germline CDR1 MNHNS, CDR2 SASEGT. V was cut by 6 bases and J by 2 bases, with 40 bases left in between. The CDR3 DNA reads TGTGCCAGCAGGAAAAGGGCTTTCCGGACAGGGGTCAGCGGGAGGGGGGGACAAGAGACCCAGTACTTC. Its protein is CASRKRAFRTGVSGRGGQETQYF.

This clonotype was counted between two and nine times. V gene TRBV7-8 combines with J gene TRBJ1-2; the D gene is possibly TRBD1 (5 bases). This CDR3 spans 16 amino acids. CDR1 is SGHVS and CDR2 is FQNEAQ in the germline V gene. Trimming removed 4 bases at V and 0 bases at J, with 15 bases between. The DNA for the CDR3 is TGTGCCAGCAGCTCGGGACGGATAGGGGCTAACTATGGCTACACCTTC. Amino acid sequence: CASSSGRIGANYGYTF.

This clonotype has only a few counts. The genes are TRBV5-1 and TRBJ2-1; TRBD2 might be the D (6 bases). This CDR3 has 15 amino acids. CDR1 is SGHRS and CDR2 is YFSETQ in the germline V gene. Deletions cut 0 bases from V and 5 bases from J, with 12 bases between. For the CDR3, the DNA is TGCGCCAGCAGCTTGGTCCCGGGAGAACACAATGAGCAGTTCTTC. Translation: CASSLVPGEHNEQFF.

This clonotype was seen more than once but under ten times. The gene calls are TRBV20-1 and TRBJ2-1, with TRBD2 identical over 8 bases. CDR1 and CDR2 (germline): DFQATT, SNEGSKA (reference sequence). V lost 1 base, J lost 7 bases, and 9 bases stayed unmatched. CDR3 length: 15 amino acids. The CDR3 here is CSARVPAGASNEQFF. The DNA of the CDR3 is TGCAGTGCTAGAGTTCCAGCGGGGGCCTCAAATGAGCAGTTCTTC.

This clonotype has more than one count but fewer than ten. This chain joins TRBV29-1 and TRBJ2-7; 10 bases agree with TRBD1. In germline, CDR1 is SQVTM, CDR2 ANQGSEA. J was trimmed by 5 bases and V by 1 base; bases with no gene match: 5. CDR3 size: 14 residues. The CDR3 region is CSVEGTGGEHEQYF. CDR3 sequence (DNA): TGCAGCGTTGAAGGGACAGGGGGAGAACACGAGCAGTACTTC.

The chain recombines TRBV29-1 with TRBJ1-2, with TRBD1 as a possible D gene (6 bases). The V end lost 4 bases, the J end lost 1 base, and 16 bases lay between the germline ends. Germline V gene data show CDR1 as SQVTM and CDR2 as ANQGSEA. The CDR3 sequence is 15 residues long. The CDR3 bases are TGCAGCGTTGTAGGTGGGGGCCAGGATAACTATGGCTACACCTTC. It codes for CSVVGGGQDNYGYTF.